These 14 T cell receptor beta chains came from one sample sequenced in a study of OX40 agonist ivuxolimab in advanced cancers. TCRdb keeps only in-frame clones here, not all; method: immunoSEQ multiplex PCR. This table has almost 50,000 clones, 75% to 90% appearing once. This material consisted of CD4+ or CD8+ T cells sorted from blood, taken in a trial of the OX40 agonist ivuxolimab. These receptors were obtained from an adult with an advanced solid tumor such as melanoma, head and neck, liver or kidney cancer.

The J gene is TRBJ1-6, the V gene TRBV2; 7 bases align to TRBD1. With V trimmed by 5 bases and J by 4 bases, 5 bases remained unmatched. CDR3 length equals 15 residues. Germline V gene lookup returns CDR1 SNHLY and CDR2 FYNNEI. The CDR3 DNA sequence: TGTGCCAGCAGTTTAGGACAGGATTATAATTCACCCCTCCACTTT. Its protein product is CASSLGQDYNSPLHF.

The V gene is TRBV11-2, the J gene TRBJ2-1; D unclear. CDR3 length: 15 residues. Germline loops: CDR1 SGHAT, CDR2 FQNNGV. Trimming took 0 bases from V and 4 from J, leaving 10 bases between them. For the CDR3, the DNA is TGTGCCAGCAGCTTAGATAGTCTAAAATACAATGAGCAGTTCTTC. It specifies CASSLDSLKYNEQFF. Full variable domain (outside the CDR3, taken from reference TRBV11-2 and TRBJ2-1): EAGVAQSPRYKIIEKRQSVAFWCNPISGHATLYWYQQILGQGPKLLIQFQNNGVVDDSQLPKDRFSAERLKGVDSTLKIQPAKLEDSAVYLCASSLDSLKYNEQFFGPGTRLTVL.

V is TRBV27 and J is TRBJ2-7; 7 nucleotides line up with TRBD1. Trimming at V came to 5 bases and at J to 5 bases, leaving 3 bases not matched to a gene. Germline V CDR1 and CDR2: MNHEY, SMNVEV (reference sequence). The CDR3 runs 12 residues. As DNA, the CDR3 is TGTGCCAGCAGTGACAGGGTCCACGAGCAGTACTTC. It translates to CASSDRVHEQYF.

The chain links TRBV5-1 to TRBJ2-5; D remains ambiguous. Matching the DNA end better, TRBJ2-7 makes the J call doubtful. Looked up from germline, CDR1 is SGHRS and CDR2 is YFSETQ. The length of the CDR3 is 11 residues. The CDR3 here is CASSLDYEQYF. DNA for the CDR3: TGCGCCAGCAGTTTAGATTACGAGCAGTACTTC.

This chain links TRBV2 with TRBJ2-1; D uncertain. CDR3 length: 14 amino acids. Germline CDR1 and CDR2: SNHLY and FYNNEI. V lost 0 bases to trimming and J lost 10 bases, with 13 bases between them. CDR3 DNA sequence: TGTGCCAGCAGTGAAGCTTCCTTTGTTGGAGAGCAGTTCTTC. Its protein product is CASSEASFVGEQFF.

The chain links TRBV2 to TRBJ1-2, with D unclear. The CDR3 is 11 amino acids. In germline, CDR1 is SNHLY, CDR2 FYNNEI. Trimming removed 3 bases at V and 4 bases at J, with 3 bases between. CDR3 protein: CASSDSYGYTF. The CDR3, as DNA: TGTGCCAGCAGTGACAGCTATGGCTACACCTTC.

The V call is TRBV5-3, the J call TRBJ2-7; D unresolved. TRBV5-3 is an open reading frame, and its role is uncertain. CDR3 length: 15 residues. V lost 5 bases, J lost 7 bases, and 22 bases lay in between. The CDR3 coding sequence is TGTGCCAGAAGTTCGGCCGGCCAAACCGAAGGAGAGCAGTACTTC. It translates to CARSSAGQTEGEQYF.

This clone was recorded once. The chain is built from TRBV6-4 and TRBJ2-2, with D unresolved. Trimming stripped 3 bases from V and 0 bases from J, with 2 bases between. This CDR3 comprises 13 residues. The germline V gene has CDR1 MRHNA and CDR2 SNTAGT. The CDR3 is CASSDPNTGELFF. The CDR3, as DNA: TGTGCCAGCAGTGATCCGAACACCGGGGAGCTGTTTTTT.

This chain connects TRBV2 to TRBJ2-3, with 10 nucleotides matching TRBD2. V shed 0 bases, J shed 4 bases, and the junction held 10 bases outside the gene matches. Germline V CDR1 and CDR2: SNHLY, FYNNEI. This CDR3 spans 18 amino acids. CDR3: CASSEAGSGGALADTQYF. The DNA of the CDR3 is TGTGCCAGCAGTGAAGCTGGGAGCGGGGGGGCCTTAGCAGATACGCAGTATTTT.

V gene TRBV19 combines with J gene TRBJ2-7, with D perhaps TRBD2 (5 bases). Per the germline V gene, CDR1 is LNHDA and CDR2 is SQIVND (reference sequence). The CDR3 runs 15 residues. Trimming removed 5 bases at V and 0 bases at J, with 14 bases between. Here the CDR3 reads CASSPSADNSYEQYF. CDR3 coding DNA: TGTGCCAGTAGTCCCTCAGCGGATAACTCCTACGAGCAGTACTTC. Combining the CDR3 with reference TRBV19 and TRBJ2-7 gives the whole variable domain DGGITQSPKYLFRKEGQNVTLSCEQNLNHDAMYWYRQDPGQGLRLIYYSQIVNDFQKGDIAEGYSVSREKKESFPLTVTSAQKNPTAFYLCASSPSADNSYEQYFGPGTRLTVT.

V gene TRBV10-3 combines with J gene TRBJ2-3; D unclear. From germline, CDR1 is ENHRY and CDR2 SYGVKD. The V and J ends lost 2 bases and 1 base respectively, with 1 base between them. CDR3 size: 12 residues. This chain's CDR3 is CAISEGTDTQYF. The CDR3 DNA reads as TGTGCCATCAGTGAGGGCACAGATACGCAGTATTTT.

Regarding this clone: A read error may produce the germline difference seen at one junction end. V gene TRBV6-5 combines with J gene TRBJ1-6, with 9 positions matching TRBD1. CDR1 MNHEY and CDR2 SVGAGI come from the germline V gene. The CDR3 covers 12 residues. The CDR3 DNA reads TGTGCCAGCAGTTCCCCCGGGACAGGGTGGCGCTTT. Amino acids: CASSSPGTGWRF.

The chain is built from TRBV5-1 and TRBJ1-2; unclear D gene. Trimming took off 1 base at V and 8 bases at J, with 9 bases between the two ends. The germline V gene has CDR1 SGHRS and CDR2 YFSETQ. The CDR3 runs 12 residues. The CDR3 sequence is CASSLSGEGYTF. The CDR3 DNA follows: TGCGCCAGCAGCTTGTCAGGAGAGGGCTACACCTTC.

The J gene is TRBJ1-3, the V gene TRBV7-6, with a tentative D call TRBD1 (5 bases). CDR1 SGHVS and CDR2 FNYEAQ come from the germline V gene. The CDR3 totals 17 residues. Trimming removed 5 bases from V and 1 base from J, with 18 bases in between. The CDR3 region is CASSPRGGAGSGNTIYF. The CDR3 DNA follows: TGTGCCAGCAGCCCACGTGGCGGGGCAGGATCTGGAAACACCATATATTTT.